This paragraph covers one T cell receptor (beta chain) sequence. Its target is unknown. The data were produced by immunoSEQ multiplex PCR, yet TCRdb's version contains in-frame clones alone and is incomplete. The sample yields 70,000 to 95,000 clones, less than 95% seen once. The entry originates in a study of T cell responses to AZD1222 COVID-19 vaccine. Study results and limitations: Most donors were white British and more were female, and clonal diversity was possibly underestimated. Following two doses of AZD1222, Spike-specific TCR breadth and depth rose. Targets within unmutated variant regions were reportedly found for nearly half of spike-specific TCRs.

The sequencing here drew on peripheral blood, taken 28 days after the second AZD1222 dose. The source of this sequence is an adult who received the AZD1222 COVID-19 vaccine.

The CDR3 bases are TGTGCCAGCAGTGGAGACCGGGACACGAACCAAGAGACCCAGTACTTC. Amino acids: CASSGDRDTNQETQYF. The chain links TRBV28 to TRBJ2-5; D is perhaps TRBD1 (6 bases). In germline, CDR1 is MDHEN, CDR2 SYDVKM. Trimming removed 5 bases from V and 0 bases from J, with 16 bases in between. CDR3 length: 16 residues.